A single sample is the source of the 21 T cell receptor beta chains below, sequenced in a study of T-cell reconstitution after alpha-beta-depleted transplantation in children. Unique molecular identifiers featured in how the TCRbeta library was prepared. Via MiXCR, TCRdb re-called the PCR reads, giving one row per CDR3 protein. The profile covers 200,000 to 250,000 distinct CDR3 sequences, with approximately 8% appearing a single time and less than 40% taken by the ten largest. Here the sequenced sample was PBMCs, mostly from graft donor cells, taken 360 days after TCRalphabeta/CD19-depleted stem cell transplant. All receptors come from a male patient under 10 years old who had a stem cell transplant for acute myeloid leukemia, so the T cells may come from the graft donor.

This clonotype was picked up a small number of times. The chain carries TRBV11-2 and TRBJ1-2, with D perhaps matching TRBD1 (5 bases). Germline V gene sequence: CDR1 SGHAT, CDR2 FQNNGV. The CDR3 extends over 16 amino acids. V lost 1 base to trimming and J lost 4 bases, with 16 bases between them. Here the CDR3 DNA reads TGTGCCAGCAGCTTAGGAGGTGCCGGGGGGAGCTATGGCTACACCTTC. The encoded protein is CASSLGGAGGSYGYTF.

There are many counts of this clonotype. This chain links TRBV4-1 with TRBJ2-5; the match to TRBD1 covers 7 bases. The germline CDR1 and CDR2 sequences are MGHRA and YSYEKL. This CDR3 has 14 residues. The V and J ends lost 3 bases and 5 bases, in that order; junction bases with no gene match: 6. The DNA of the CDR3 is TGCGCCAGCAGCCATACAGGGGCTCTGGAGACCCAGTACTTC. Protein: CASSHTGALETQYF.

This chain joins TRBV20-1 and TRBJ1-4, with TRBD1 identical over 9 bases. The germline V gene encodes CDR1 DFQATT and CDR2 SNEGSKA (reference sequence). Unmatched junction bases numbered 13, after V lost 3 bases and J lost 5 bases. This CDR3 has 17 amino acids. The DNA for the CDR3 is TGCAGTGCTAGTAATTTGGAATCGGGACAGGGCAATGAAAAACTGTTTTTT. Protein product: CSASNLESGQGNEKLFF.

In nucleotides, the CDR3 is TGTGCCAGCAGTTTACGGCATAGCGGGGGGGTGAACAATGAGCAGTTCTTC. It yields the protein CASSLRHSGGVNNEQFF. The chain is built from TRBV12-3 or TRBV12-4 and TRBJ2-1; 11 nucleotides line up with TRBD2. CDR3 size: 17 residues. V was clipped by 2 bases and J by 5 bases; unmatched bases: 8.

The chain uses TRBV5-1 and TRBJ2-1; 8 nucleotides match TRBD2. The V gene's germline CDR1 is SGHRS and CDR2 YFSETQ. CDR3 size: 15 residues. J gave up 3 bases and V 0 bases, and 2 bases lay outside the gene matches. The CDR3 loop is CASSLALADYNEQFF. The CDR3 DNA follows: TGCGCCAGCAGCTTGGCACTAGCGGACTACAATGAGCAGTTCTTC.

This clonotype was found a few times. This sequence joins TRBV20-1 and TRBJ1-4, with D possibly matching TRBD1 (5 bases). CDR3 size: 14 residues. The V gene lost 3 bases and the J gene lost 3 bases, with 11 bases spanning the gap. CDR1 and CDR2 from the germline V gene are DFQATT and SNEGSKA (reference sequence). The CDR3 sequence: CSASQGSANEKLFF. In nucleotides, the CDR3 is TGCAGTGCTAGTCAGGGTTCGGCTAATGAAAAACTGTTTTTT.

This clonotype turned up a few times. V and J are TRBV12-3 or TRBV12-4 and TRBJ1-5, with TRBD1 identical over 9 bases. The CDR3 is 16 amino acids. Germline trimming cut 4 bases from V and 4 bases from J; bases unmatched to any gene: 8. The CDR3 bases are TGTGCCAGCAGTTCCCACAGGGGGCCCGTTAATCAGCCCCAGCATTTT. This encodes CASSSHRGPVNQPQHF.

This clonotype has a count of ten or more. The V call is TRBV12-3 or TRBV12-4, the J call TRBJ2-5, with TRBD2 matching over 12 bases. There are 16 residues in the CDR3. V dropped 6 bases and J dropped 5; count of bases not matched to a gene: 10. The CDR3 loop is CASRDLLAGGTETQYF. CDR3 coding DNA: TGTGCCAGCAGGGACCTACTAGCGGGAGGTACTGAGACCCAGTACTTC.

This clonotype appeared a few times. The chain carries TRBV4-3 and TRBJ2-5; D unclear. The CDR3 runs 15 residues. V lost 0 bases and J 3 bases, leaving 11 bases between the germline ends. Germline CDR1 LGHNA, CDR2 YSLEER. The CDR3 loop is CASSQDRADEETQYF. In DNA, the CDR3 is TGCGCCAGCAGCCAAGATAGGGCAGATGAAGAGACCCAGTACTTC.

This clonotype showed up many times. The chain uses TRBV6-2 or TRBV6-3 and TRBJ2-1; 9 positions agree with TRBD2. The V and J ends lost 3 bases and 6 bases, in that order; junction bases with no gene match: 12. Germline V gives CDR1 MNHEY, CDR2 SVGEGT. The CDR3 loop spans 17 amino acids. This chain's CDR3 is CASSYPLLAGRFNEQFF. CDR3 nucleotides: TGTGCCAGCAGTTATCCCCTCCTAGCGGGAAGGTTCAATGAGCAGTTCTTC.

The table lists this clonotype with a few counts. This chain's CDR3 is CAISGQDRGNEQFF. The CDR3 DNA is TGTGCCATCAGTGGACAGGATCGGGGCAATGAGCAGTTCTTC. The rearrangement joins TRBV10-3 to TRBJ2-1; tentative D call: TRBD1 (6 bases). Trimming removed 4 bases at V and 6 bases at J, with 13 bases between. CDR3 length equals 14 residues. Germline values: CDR1 ENHRY, CDR2 SYGVKD.

About this clonotype itself: Compared with germline, one end of the junction differs, possibly owing to a read error. The CDR3 reads CASSPLQGGARGNEQFF. The CDR3 nucleotides read TGTGCTAGCAGCCCCCTGCAGGGGGGGGCTAGAGGTAATGAGCAGTTCTTC. The chain recombines TRBV7-7 with TRBJ2-1; D tentatively reads TRBD1 or TRBD2 (7 bases each). CDR1 and CDR2 (germline): SSHAT, FNYEAQ (reference sequence). This CDR3 has 17 amino acids.

There are many counts of this clonotype. This chain connects TRBV20-1 to TRBJ2-2; tentative D call: TRBD1 (6 bases). Germline CDR1 and CDR2: DFQATT and SNEGSKA (reference sequence). This CDR3 region has 15 residues. V was shortened by 3 bases and J by 0 bases, with 11 bases between the two germline ends. The CDR3 reads CSASVQGSNTGELFF. CDR3 in DNA: TGCAGTGCTAGTGTACAGGGCTCGAACACCGGGGAGCTGTTTTTT.

This clonotype was detected a few times. This sequence joins TRBV3-1 and TRBJ2-7, with 14 bases lining up with TRBD2. V lost 3 bases and J lost 4; bases outside the gene matches: 17. CDR1 and CDR2 from the germline V gene are LGHDT and YNNKEL (reference sequence). The CDR3 has 20 residues. The CDR3 nucleotides are TGTGCCAGCAGCCATTTCGCCGGGACTAGCGGGAGCCGGGGCGGATACGAGCAGTACTTC. It encodes CASSHFAGTSGSRGGYEQYF.

This clonotype has more than one count but fewer than ten. V usage is TRBV20-1 and J usage is TRBJ1-2; TRBD1 matches 8 bases. The germline V gene has CDR1 DFQATT and CDR2 SNEGSKA (reference sequence). V shed 0 bases, J shed 3 bases, and the junction held 9 bases outside the gene matches. The CDR3 is made up of 16 amino acids. The chain's CDR3 is CSARDPRQGSDYGYTF. CDR3 nucleotides: TGCAGTGCTAGAGATCCTAGACAGGGGTCGGACTATGGCTACACCTTC.

This clonotype has more than one count but fewer than ten. V gene TRBV6-5 combines with J gene TRBJ1-6, with unresolved D. CDR3 length equals 16 residues. Trimming took 2 bases from V and 14 from J, leaving 22 bases between them. Germline CDR1 is MNHEY and CDR2 is SVGAGI. This CDR3 reads CASSYAGRTFLSALHF. The DNA for the CDR3 is TGTGCCAGCAGTTACGCGGGCCGTACTTTTCTTTCGGCCCTCCACTTT.

This chain joins TRBV2 and TRBJ2-7, with 13 positions matching TRBD2. V dropped 7 bases and J dropped 2; count of bases not matched to a gene: 2. The CDR3 has 14 residues. Germline V gives CDR1 SNHLY, CDR2 FYNNEI. CDR3 protein: CASMTSGGTYEQYV. In DNA, the CDR3 is TGTGCCAGCATGACTAGCGGGGGGACCTACGAGCAGTACGTC.

This clonotype was seen repeatedly, ten times or more. V and J are TRBV5-1 and TRBJ2-3; 9 bases fit TRBD2. This CDR3 contains 15 residues. Germline V lookup: CDR1 SGHRS, CDR2 YFSETQ. V dropped 2 bases and J dropped 4; count of bases not matched to a gene: 5. The DNA for the CDR3 is TGCGCCAGCAGCTTAAATGCGGGAGGGCCAGATACGCAGTATTTT. Translating it yields CASSLNAGGPDTQYF.

The V and J genes are TRBV10-3 and TRBJ2-1; tentatively, D is TRBD1 or TRBD2 (5 bases each). Per germline, CDR1 ENHRY and CDR2 SYGVKD. Deletions cut 0 bases from V and 6 bases from J, with 21 bases between. The CDR3 runs 18 residues. The CDR3 loop is CAISESDTLALSGNEQFF. The CDR3 DNA reads TGTGCCATCAGTGAGTCGGACACTCTAGCTTTAAGTGGCAATGAGCAGTTCTTC.

This clonotype was recorded many times. The rearrangement uses TRBV20-1 and TRBJ2-5; 7 nucleotides agree with TRBD2. Losses at the gene ends were 4 bases for V and 1 base for J; bases not matched to a gene: 0. This CDR3 contains 12 residues. Germline V lookup: CDR1 DFQATT, CDR2 SNEGSKA (reference sequence). The CDR3 spells CSAKRGQETQYF. CDR3 DNA: TGCAGTGCTAAGCGGGGCCAAGAGACCCAGTACTTC.

This clonotype was counted ten times or more. The chain carries TRBV6-5 and TRBJ2-7, with 9 bases lining up with TRBD1. CDR3 size: 12 residues. Trimming took 5 bases from V and 6 from J; bases not matched to a gene: 2. Germline CDR1 and CDR2: MNHEY and SVGAGI. This chain's CDR3 is CASSATGGEQYV. CDR3 coding DNA: TGTGCCAGCAGTGCGACAGGGGGCGAGCAGTACGTC.